The present TCR beta chain was sequenced within a study of control samples from healthy donors and cancer patients. The CDR3 totals 14 residues. With 2 bases removed from V and 0 bases from J, the gap between germline ends came to 8 bases. CDR1 is MNHEY, CDR2 SVGAGI, per germline. Measured with immunoSEQ multiplex PCR; TCRdb has only the in-frame clones, and not every one. The table shows roughly 130,000 clones, with 85% to 95% occurring only once. Source material: PBMCs. The clonotype originates from a man aged 50 to 59 with head and neck cancer. The J gene is TRBJ2-7, the V gene TRBV6-5; maybe TRBD2 (6 bases). The CDR3 loop reads CASSYGGNSYEQYF. CDR3 sequence (DNA): TGTGCCAGCAGTTACGGGGGGAACTCCTACGAGCAGTACTTC.